This T cell receptor (beta chain) stems from a study of T cells in tumors after PD-1 blockade. Study summary: During anti-PD-1 treatment, some patients continued daily vismodegib 150 mg.

This CDR3 spans 17 amino acids. CDR1 is SGDLS, CDR2 YYNGEE, per germline. V lost 0 bases and J lost 7; bases outside the gene matches: 11. TCRdb's copy holds only in-frame clones and misses some; the assay was immunoSEQ multiplex PCR. The table has about 33,000 clones, around 80% seen once; the top ten hold under 40%. The V call is TRBV9, the J call TRBJ2-3; TRBD2 matches at 10 bases. The source was PBMCs, collected before anti-PD-1 treatment. This TCR derives from a human donor with basal cell carcinoma. Here the CDR3 DNA reads TGTGCCAGCAGCGTAGGGCCGGGACTAGCGTTTAGGAATACGCAGTATTTT. It specifies CASSVGPGLAFRNTQYF.